In this sample, the clone carrying this T cell receptor beta chain turned up a few times. This sample is drawn from a study of blood T cells in healthy people across ages. PCR was performed a second time for about 7 to 11 cycles using a sample-barcoded 5' primer and a J-beta primer mix. In TCRdb, the 5' RACE reads were re-called with MiXCR into one record per CDR3 protein. The data contain 650,000 to 700,000 distinct CDR3 sequences, 45% to 60% of them singletons. The sequence was obtained from an elderly woman in good health. Sequencing was carried out using blood.

The CDR3 nucleotides are TGTGCCAGTAGAGGGGCCGGGACAGGGCATCAGCCCCAGCATTTT. Amino acid sequence: CASRGAGTGHQPQHF. J is TRBJ1-5 and V is TRBV19, with TRBD1 identical over 9 bases. CDR1 is LNHDA and CDR2 is SQIVND in the germline V gene (reference sequence). Trimming cost V 6 bases and J 5 bases; bases outside gene matches: 8. The CDR3 extends over 15 amino acids. Full variable domain (missing parts from reference TRBV19 and TRBJ1-5): DGGITQSPKYLFRKEGQNVTLSCEQNLNHDAMYWYRQDPGQGLRLIYYSQIVNDFQKGDIAEGYSVSREKKESFPLTVTSAQKNPTAFYLCASRGAGTGHQPQHFGDGTRLSIL.